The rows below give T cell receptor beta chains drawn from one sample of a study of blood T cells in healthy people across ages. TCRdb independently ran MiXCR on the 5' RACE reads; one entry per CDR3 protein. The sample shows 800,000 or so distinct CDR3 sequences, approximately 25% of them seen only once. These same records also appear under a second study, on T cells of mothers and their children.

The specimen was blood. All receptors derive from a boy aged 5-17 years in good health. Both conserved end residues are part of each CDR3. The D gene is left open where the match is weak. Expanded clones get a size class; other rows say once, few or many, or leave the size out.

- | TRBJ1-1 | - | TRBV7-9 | CATWTVTEAFF | TGTGCCACCTGGACAGTTACTGAGGCTTTCTTT
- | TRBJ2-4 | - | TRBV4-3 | CASSQDGIGGARDKNIQYF | TGCGCCAGCAGCCAAGATGGGATTGGAGGGGCGAGGGACAAAAACATTCAGTACTTC
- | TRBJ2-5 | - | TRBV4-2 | CASSQETIRETQYF | TGTGCCAGCAGCCAAGAAACCATCCGGGAGACCCAGTACTTC
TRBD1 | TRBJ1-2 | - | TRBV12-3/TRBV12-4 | CASSPLDRIYGYTF | TGTGCCAGCAGTCCACTGGACAGGATCTATGGCTACACCTTC
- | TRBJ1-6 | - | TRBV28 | CASSTMGEGNSPLHF | TGTGCCAGCAGTACTATGGGGGAGGGGAATTCACCCCTCCACTTT
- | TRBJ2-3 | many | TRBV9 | CASSPNGLSTDTQYF | TGTGCCAGCAGCCCCAATGGCTTGAGCACAGATACGCAGTATTTT
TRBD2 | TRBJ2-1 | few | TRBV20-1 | CSARASALAGPYNEQFF | TGCAGTGCTAGAGCGAGTGCGCTAGCGGGGCCCTACAATGAGCAGTTCTTC
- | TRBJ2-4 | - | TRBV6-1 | CASRMGNQYF | TGTGCCAGCAGGATGGGCAATCAGTACTTC
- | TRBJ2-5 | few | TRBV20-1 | CSARDGGKQETQYF | TGCAGTGCTAGAGATGGTGGGAAACAAGAGACCCAGTACTTC
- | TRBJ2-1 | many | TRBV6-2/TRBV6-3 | CASSYWDEDNEQFF | TGTGCCAGCAGTTACTGGGACGAAGACAATGAGCAGTTCTTC
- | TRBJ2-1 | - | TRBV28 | CASSSPDNLYNEQFF | TGTGCCAGCAGTTCCCCAGATAACCTATACAATGAGCAGTTCTTC
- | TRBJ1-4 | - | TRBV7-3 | CASSLDSLSNEKLFF | TGTGCCAGCAGCTTAGATAGTTTATCTAATGAAAAACTGTTTTTT
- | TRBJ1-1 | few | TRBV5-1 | CASSSGSALNTEAFF | TGCGCCAGCAGCTCTGGGTCCGCATTGAACACTGAAGCTTTCTTT
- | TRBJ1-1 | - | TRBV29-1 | CSVGTPGGAFF | TGCAGCGTTGGGACTCCCGGGGGGGCTTTCTTT
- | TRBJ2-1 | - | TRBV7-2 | CASSWAGPWYNEQFF | TGTGCCAGCAGCTGGGCGGGCCCCTGGTACAATGAGCAGTTCTTC
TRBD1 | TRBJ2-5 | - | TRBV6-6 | CASSLNPGTEEETQYF | TGTGCCAGCAGCCTGAATCCCGGGACAGAAGAAGAGACCCAGTACTTC
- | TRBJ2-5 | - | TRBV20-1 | CSARAGGAVQETQYF | TGCAGTGCTAGAGCAGGGGGGGCAGTCCAAGAGACCCAGTACTTC
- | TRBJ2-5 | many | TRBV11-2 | CASTLTKETQYF | TGTGCCAGCACCCTAACAAAAGAGACCCAGTACTTC
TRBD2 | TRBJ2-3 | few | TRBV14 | CASSPIAGGVADTQYF | TGTGCCAGCAGCCCCATTGCGGGGGGCGTAGCAGATACGCAGTATTTT
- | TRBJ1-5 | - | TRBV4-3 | CASSQDHGPGNQPQHF | TGCGCCAGCAGCCAAGATCACGGTCCCGGGAATCAGCCCCAGCATTTT
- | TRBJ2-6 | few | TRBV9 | CASSVAGTPQSGANVLTF | TGTGCCAGCAGCGTTGCCGGGACGCCACAGTCTGGGGCCAACGTCCTGACTTTC
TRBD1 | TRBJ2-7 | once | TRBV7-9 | CASSQTTGGRRYEQYF | TGTGCCAGCAGCCAAACTACAGGGGGGAGACGCTACGAGCAGTACTTC
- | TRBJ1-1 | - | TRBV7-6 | CASSLARGGRMNTEAFF | TGTGCCAGCAGCTTAGCGAGAGGGGGAAGAATGAACACTGAAGCTTTCTTT
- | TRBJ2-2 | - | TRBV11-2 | CASSLGAGEGELFF | TGTGCCAGCAGCTTAGGGGCGGGCGAGGGGGAGCTGTTTTTT
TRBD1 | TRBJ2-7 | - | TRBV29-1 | CSVEQPGTGGSTYEQYF | TGCAGCGTCGAACAACCCGGGACAGGGGGCTCTACCTACGAGCAGTACTTC
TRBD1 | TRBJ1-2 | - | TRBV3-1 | CASSRQGYPGGYTF | TGTGCCAGCAGCCGACAGGGTTATCCAGGAGGCTACACCTTC
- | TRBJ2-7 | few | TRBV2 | CASSSSHTSYEQYF | TGTGCCAGCAGCTCTTCCCACACCTCCTACGAGCAGTACTTC
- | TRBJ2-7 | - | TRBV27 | CASSFLNEQYF | TGTGCCAGCAGTTTTTTAAACGAGCAGTACTTC
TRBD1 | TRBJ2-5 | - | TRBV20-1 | CSARKTGTGQETQYF | TGCAGTGCTAGAAAAACCGGGACAGGCCAAGAGACCCAGTACTTC
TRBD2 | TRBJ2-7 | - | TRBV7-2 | CASSSYGTSGNEQYF | TGTGCCAGCAGCTCTTACGGGACTAGCGGGAACGAGCAGTACTTC
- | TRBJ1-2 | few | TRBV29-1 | CSVEDLWRVYGYTF | TGCAGCGTTGAAGATCTTTGGAGGGTATATGGCTACACCTTC
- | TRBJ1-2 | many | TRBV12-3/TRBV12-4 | CASSFGDYGYTF | TGTGCCAGCAGTTTCGGCGATTATGGCTACACCTTC
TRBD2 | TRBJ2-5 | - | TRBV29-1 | CSVDHQRAGDQYF | TGCAGCGTTGACCATCAACGGGCGGGGGACCAGTACTTC
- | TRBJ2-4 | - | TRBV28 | CAGSPRWELAKNIQYF | TGTGCCGGCAGCCCCAGGTGGGAGCTAGCCAAAAACATTCAGTACTTC
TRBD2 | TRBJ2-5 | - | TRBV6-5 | CASSYLLAGGPQETQYF | TGTGCCAGCAGTTACCTACTAGCGGGAGGGCCCCAAGAGACCCAGTACTTC